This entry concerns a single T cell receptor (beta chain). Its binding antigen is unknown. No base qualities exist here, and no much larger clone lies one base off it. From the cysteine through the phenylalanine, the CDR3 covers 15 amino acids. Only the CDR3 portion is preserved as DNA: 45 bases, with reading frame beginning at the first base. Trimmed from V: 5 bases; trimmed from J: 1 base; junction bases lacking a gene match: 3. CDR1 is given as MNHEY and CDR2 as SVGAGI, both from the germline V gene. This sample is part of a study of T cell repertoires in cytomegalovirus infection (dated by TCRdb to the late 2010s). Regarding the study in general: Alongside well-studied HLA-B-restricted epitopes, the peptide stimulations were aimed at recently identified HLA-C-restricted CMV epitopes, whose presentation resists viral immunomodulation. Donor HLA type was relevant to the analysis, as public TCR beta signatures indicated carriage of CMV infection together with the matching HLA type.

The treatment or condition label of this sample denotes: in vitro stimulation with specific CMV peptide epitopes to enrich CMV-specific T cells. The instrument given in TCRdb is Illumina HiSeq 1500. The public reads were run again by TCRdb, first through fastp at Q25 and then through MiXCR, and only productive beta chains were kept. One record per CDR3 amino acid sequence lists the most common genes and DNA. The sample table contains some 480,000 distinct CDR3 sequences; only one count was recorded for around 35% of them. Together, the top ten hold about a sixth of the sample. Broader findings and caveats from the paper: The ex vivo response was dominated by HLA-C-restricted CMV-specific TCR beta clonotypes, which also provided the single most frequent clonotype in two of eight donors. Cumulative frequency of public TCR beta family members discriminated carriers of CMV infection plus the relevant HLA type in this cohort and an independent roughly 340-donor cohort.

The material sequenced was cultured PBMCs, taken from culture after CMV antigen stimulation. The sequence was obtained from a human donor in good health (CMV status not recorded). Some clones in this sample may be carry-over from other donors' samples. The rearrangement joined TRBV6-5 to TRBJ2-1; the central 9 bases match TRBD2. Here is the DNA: TGTGCCAGCAGTGATAGCGGGAGATCCTACAATGAGCAGTTCTTC. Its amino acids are CASSDSGRSYNEQFF.